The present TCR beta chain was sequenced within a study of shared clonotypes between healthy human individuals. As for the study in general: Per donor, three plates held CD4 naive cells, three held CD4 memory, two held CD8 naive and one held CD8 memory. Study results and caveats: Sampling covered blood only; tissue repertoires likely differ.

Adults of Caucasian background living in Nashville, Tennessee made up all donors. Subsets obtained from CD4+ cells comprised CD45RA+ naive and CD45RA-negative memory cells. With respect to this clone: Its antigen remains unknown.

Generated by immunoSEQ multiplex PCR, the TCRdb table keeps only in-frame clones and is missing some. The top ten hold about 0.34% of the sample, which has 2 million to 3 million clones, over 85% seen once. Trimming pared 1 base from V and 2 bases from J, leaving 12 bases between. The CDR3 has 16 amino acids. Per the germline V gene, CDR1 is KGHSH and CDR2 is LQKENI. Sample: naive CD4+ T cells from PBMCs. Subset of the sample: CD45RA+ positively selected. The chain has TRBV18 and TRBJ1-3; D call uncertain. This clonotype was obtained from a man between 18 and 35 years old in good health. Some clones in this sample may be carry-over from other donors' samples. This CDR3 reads CASSPQTPSTGNTIYF. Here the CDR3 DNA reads TGTGCCAGCTCACCACAGACGCCTTCGACTGGAAACACCATATATTTT.